A selection of T cell receptor beta chains follows, all from one sample in a study of blood T cell repertoires in COVID-19. Some clones are missing from TCRdb's copy, which holds only in-frame ones; the method was immunoSEQ multiplex PCR. The table includes around 150,000 clones, roughly four fifths detected once. Sequencing was carried out using peripheral blood. Every receptor here comes from a woman in her forties or fifties with active or convalescent COVID-19. The CDR3 runs from the conserved cysteine through the conserved F or W. D genes are given only for firm matches. The size field is filled for only some rows; it gives once, few, many or a size class.

length: 16
V: TRBV5-5
J: TRBJ1-4
D: NA
size: NA
DNA: TGTGCCAGCAGCGTCGGGGTTGGGGGCGTCGGTGAAAAACTGTTTTTT
CDR3: CASSVGVGGVGEKLFF

length: 13
V: TRBV6-2/TRBV6-3
J: TRBJ2-7
D: NA
size: NA
DNA: TGTGCCAGCAGCCGACACCGAGACTACGAGCAGTACTTC
CDR3: CASSRHRDYEQYF

length: 16
V: TRBV9
J: TRBJ1-6
D: TRBD1
size: NA
DNA: TGTGCCAGCAGCGTGGGACAGGGCTTCTATAATTCACCCCTCCACTTT
CDR3: CASSVGQGFYNSPLHF

length: 14
V: TRBV6-5
J: TRBJ1-2
D: NA
size: NA
DNA: TGTGCCAGCGAATCGCCCGTGGGGCGGCGTGGCTACACCTTC
CDR3: CASESPVGRRGYTF

length: 13
V: TRBV5-1
J: TRBJ2-1
D: NA
size: NA
DNA: TGCGCCAGCGCTCCGCACGGGAGAAATGAGCAGTTCTTC
CDR3: CASAPHGRNEQFF

length: 13
V: TRBV5-4
J: TRBJ1-4
D: NA
size: NA
DNA: TGTGCCAGCAGCCTGGGATCGGATGAAAAACTGTTTTTT
CDR3: CASSLGSDEKLFF

length: 16
V: TRBV7-9
J: TRBJ2-1
D: TRBD2
size: NA
DNA: TGTGCCAGCAGCCGGACTAGCGGGGGGGCCTACAATGAGCAGTTCTTC
CDR3: CASSRTSGGAYNEQFF

length: 14
V: TRBV11-2
J: TRBJ1-1
D: TRBD1
size: NA
DNA: TGTGCCAGCAGCTTCTCGACAGGGACCACTGAAGCTTTCTTT
CDR3: CASSFSTGTTEAFF

length: 19
V: TRBV2
J: TRBJ1-5
D: NA
size: NA
DNA: TGTGCCAGCAGCGACCCGGGACATTTGACCAGCGGTCGCAATCAGCCCCAGCATTTT
CDR3: CASSDPGHLTSGRNQPQHF

length: 16
V: TRBV5-1
J: TRBJ2-5
D: TRBD1
size: NA
DNA: TGCGCCAGCAGCATCACCTCCGGGACAGGGAAAGAGACCCAGTACTTC
CDR3: CASSITSGTGKETQYF

length: 15
V: TRBV5-4
J: TRBJ1-2
D: NA
size: few
DNA: TGTGCCAGCAGCTTGGACCTGGGGGCGGACTATGGCTACACCTTC
CDR3: CASSLDLGADYGYTF

length: 16
V: TRBV19
J: TRBJ1-2
D: NA
size: NA
DNA: TGTGCCAGTAGTAACCCCCCCGGGAGGGTTCGACATGGCTACACCTTC
CDR3: CASSNPPGRVRHGYTF

length: 12
V: TRBV6-5
J: TRBJ1-6
D: NA
size: NA
DNA: TGTGCCAGTGGACAGAGTAATTCACCCCTCCACTTT
CDR3: CASGQSNSPLHF

length: 15
V: TRBV9
J: TRBJ2-3
D: NA
size: NA
DNA: TGTGCCAGCAGCGAAACACAGGGCTGGACAGATACGCAGTATTTT
CDR3: CASSETQGWTDTQYF

length: 16
V: TRBV30
J: TRBJ1-1
D: NA
size: few
DNA: TGTGCCTGGAGTACTGGAGGGGCCCACTCGAACACTGAAGCTTTCTTT
CDR3: CAWSTGGAHSNTEAFF

length: 15
V: TRBV19
J: TRBJ2-6
D: NA
size: NA
DNA: TGTGCCAGTGGAAGGGGGTTTGCTGGGGCCAACGTCCTGACTTTC
CDR3: CASGRGFAGANVLTF

length: 14
V: TRBV7-2
J: TRBJ1-5
D: NA
size: few
DNA: TGTGCCAGCAGCTTAGCGCCAGGGTATCAGCCCCAGCATTTT
CDR3: CASSLAPGYQPQHF

length: 16
V: TRBV29-1
J: TRBJ2-6
D: TRBD1
size: few
DNA: TGCAGCGTTGAAGAGGACAGGCCCTCTGAGGCCAACGTCCTGACTTTC
CDR3: CSVEEDRPSEANVLTF

length: 16
V: TRBV7-2
J: TRBJ1-5
D: NA
size: NA
DNA: TGTGCCAGCAGCCCCTACGCGGGATATAGCAATCAGCCCCAGCATTTT
CDR3: CASSPYAGYSNQPQHF

length: 14
V: TRBV29-1
J: TRBJ2-5
D: NA
size: NA
DNA: TGCAGCGTCAACCCCGGAGGGTCCCTGGGGACCCAGTACTTC
CDR3: CSVNPGGSLGTQYF

length: 14
V: TRBV18
J: TRBJ1-2
D: TRBD1
size: few
DNA: TGTGCCAGCTCACCAAGGCAGGGGGACTATGGCTACACCTTC
CDR3: CASSPRQGDYGYTF

length: 14
V: TRBV6-5
J: TRBJ2-2
D: NA
size: NA
DNA: TGTGCCACCAAGGGGACTTCGAACACCGGGGAGCTGTTTTTT
CDR3: CATKGTSNTGELFF

length: 17
V: TRBV7-6
J: TRBJ2-1
D: NA
size: few
DNA: TGTGCCAGCAGCTCCTTAGGCCTGGGAGGCTCCTACAATGAGCAGTTCTTC
CDR3: CASSSLGLGGSYNEQFF

length: 14
V: TRBV2
J: TRBJ2-7
D: TRBD1
size: NA
DNA: TGTGCCAGCAGGTCCGGGACAGGACCCTACGAGCAGTACTTC
CDR3: CASRSGTGPYEQYF

length: 17
V: TRBV14
J: TRBJ2-3
D: NA
size: NA
DNA: TGTGCCAGCAGCCAAGATCGGCCAGGGGTCGGCACAGATACGCAGTATTTT
CDR3: CASSQDRPGVGTDTQYF

length: 11
V: TRBV29-1
J: TRBJ2-7
D: NA
size: NA
DNA: TGCAGCGTTGAAGGGAGCTACGAGCAGTACTTC
CDR3: CSVEGSYEQYF

length: 16
V: TRBV15
J: TRBJ1-3
D: TRBD1
size: NA
DNA: TGTGCCACCAGCGCCGGACAGGGGGCGGTTGGAAACACCATATATTTT
CDR3: CATSAGQGAVGNTIYF

length: 14
V: TRBV7-3
J: TRBJ1-2
D: NA
size: few
DNA: TGTGCCAGCAGCCCTCAGGCGGGTTTTGAGGGCTACACCTTC
CDR3: CASSPQAGFEGYTF

length: 15
V: TRBV2
J: TRBJ1-4
D: NA
size: NA
DNA: TGTGCCAGCAGTCCTACACAGGGTTTTAATGAAAAACTGTTTTTT
CDR3: CASSPTQGFNEKLFF

length: 13
V: TRBV19
J: TRBJ2-1
D: NA
size: NA
DNA: TGTGCCAGTAGTATAGGCAGTAACAATGAGCAGTTCTTC
CDR3: CASSIGSNNEQFF

length: 17
V: TRBV7-2
J: TRBJ2-6
D: TRBD1
size: NA
DNA: TGTGCCAGCAGCGCCGGGACAGGGGTATTGAGAGGCAACGTCCTGACTTTC
CDR3: CASSAGTGVLRGNVLTF

length: 14
V: TRBV7-9
J: TRBJ1-3
D: NA
size: NA
DNA: TGTGCCACAGTTGGGCCCTTCTCTGGAAACACCATATATTTT
CDR3: CATVGPFSGNTIYF

length: 14
V: TRBV5-1
J: TRBJ1-1
D: NA
size: NA
DNA: TGCGCCAGCAGCTTGGACAGTCTGAACACTGAAGCTTTCTTT
CDR3: CASSLDSLNTEAFF

length: 13
V: TRBV27
J: TRBJ1-1
D: NA
size: NA
DNA: TGTGCCAGCAGAAGGGGGAGGGACACTGAAGCTTTCTTT
CDR3: CASRRGRDTEAFF

length: 15
V: TRBV7-2
J: TRBJ1-2
D: NA
size: few
DNA: TGTGCCAGCAGCTTAGAGGACTCCGGCAACTATGGCTACACCTTC
CDR3: CASSLEDSGNYGYTF

length: 12
V: TRBV7-9
J: TRBJ2-5
D: NA
size: few
DNA: TGTGCCAGCAGCGATCAACCGGGGGCCCAGTACTTC
CDR3: CASSDQPGAQYF

length: 17
V: TRBV6-2/TRBV6-3
J: TRBJ2-5
D: TRBD1
size: NA
DNA: TGTGCCAGCAGTTACCTGAAAGGGACAGGGAGTCCAGAGACCCAGTACTTC
CDR3: CASSYLKGTGSPETQYF

length: 14
V: TRBV5-1
J: TRBJ2-3
D: NA
size: NA
DNA: TGCGCCAGCAGCTCTGACGGTCGGAGAGATACGCAGTATTTT
CDR3: CASSSDGRRDTQYF

length: 13
V: TRBV30
J: TRBJ2-1
D: NA
size: once
DNA: TGTGCCTGGACACTTGACCAGGGAATGGAGCAGTTCTTC
CDR3: CAWTLDQGMEQFF

length: 18
V: TRBV29-1
J: TRBJ2-3
D: TRBD1
size: NA
DNA: TGCAGCGTTGAAGGGACGACCTTGAGATACAGGGGAGCAGATACGCAGTATTTT
CDR3: CSVEGTTLRYRGADTQYF

length: 15
V: TRBV9
J: TRBJ2-1
D: NA
size: NA
DNA: TGTGCCAGCAGCGTTTCCAGGGCCTCCTACAATGAGCAGTTCTTC
CDR3: CASSVSRASYNEQFF

length: 16
V: TRBV11-3
J: TRBJ2-1
D: TRBD2
size: NA
DNA: TGTGCCAGCAGCAAAACACTAGCGGGGGGCGACGGTGAGCAGTTCTTC
CDR3: CASSKTLAGGDGEQFF

length: 14
V: TRBV6-1
J: TRBJ2-7
D: TRBD1
size: NA
DNA: TGTGCCAGCAGTTGGGGACAGGGTCCCTACGAGCAGTACTTC
CDR3: CASSWGQGPYEQYF

length: 12
V: TRBV30
J: TRBJ2-7
D: NA
size: NA
DNA: TGTGCCTGGGGTGACAACTCCTACGAGCAGTACTTC
CDR3: CAWGDNSYEQYF

length: 15
V: TRBV7-6
J: TRBJ1-3
D: NA
size: NA
DNA: TGTGCCAGCAGCCCGCGGCAGCGGCCTGAATTAACCATATATTTT
CDR3: CASSPRQRPELTIYF

length: 13
V: TRBV6-5
J: TRBJ1-1
D: NA
size: NA
DNA: TGTGCCAGCAGTTTCGGCAGGGACACTGAAGCTTTCTTT
CDR3: CASSFGRDTEAFF

length: 15
V: TRBV10-3
J: TRBJ1-4
D: TRBD1
size: NA
DNA: TGTGCCATCAGTGGGGGACAGGGGAGTAATGAAAAACTGTTTTTT
CDR3: CAISGGQGSNEKLFF

length: 16
V: TRBV27
J: TRBJ2-3
D: TRBD2
size: few
DNA: TGTGCCAGCACTTCCCAGCGGGGGGCGCGCACAGATACGCAGTATTTT
CDR3: CASTSQRGARTDTQYF

length: 17
V: TRBV4-2
J: TRBJ2-3
D: NA
size: NA
DNA: TGTGCCAGCAGCCAAGGCTTGACAAGGCCTAGCACAGATACGCAGTATTTT
CDR3: CASSQGLTRPSTDTQYF

length: 16
V: TRBV2
J: TRBJ1-4
D: TRBD1
size: NA
DNA: TGTGCCAGCAGCGCCGGGACAGGCTTCTCCAATGAAAAACTGTTTTTT
CDR3: CASSAGTGFSNEKLFF

length: 15
V: TRBV9
J: TRBJ2-1
D: TRBD2
size: NA
DNA: TGTGCCAGCAGCGTAGGTAGCGGGAGGGCCGGTGAGCAGTTCTTC
CDR3: CASSVGSGRAGEQFF

length: 14
V: TRBV7-2
J: TRBJ2-5
D: TRBD2
size: NA
DNA: TGTGCCAGCAACAATAAGCGGGAGGGCCAGACCCAGTACTTC
CDR3: CASNNKREGQTQYF

length: 17
V: TRBV5-1
J: TRBJ1-5
D: TRBD1
size: NA
DNA: TGCGCCAGCAGCCCCGGACAGGGGGCGATGGGCAATCAGCCCCAGCATTTT
CDR3: CASSPGQGAMGNQPQHF

length: 13
V: TRBV5-1
J: TRBJ1-2
D: TRBD1
size: NA
DNA: TGCGCCAGCAGCTTAACAGGGGATCGAGGCTACACCTTC
CDR3: CASSLTGDRGYTF